This is a list of T cell receptor beta chains from one sample in a study of T-cell reconstitution after alpha-beta-depleted transplantation in children. MiXCR, run by TCRdb on the PCR reads, gives a single entry per CDR3 protein. Of about 580,000 distinct CDR3 sequences in the sample, 23% were seen once. Specimen: PBMCs, mostly from graft donor cells, collected 360 days after TCRalphabeta/CD19-depleted stem cell transplant. These receptors all stem from a boy under two years old who had a stem cell transplant for acute myeloid leukemia, so the T cells may come from the graft donor. Each CDR3 is given with its conserved first and last residue. Some rows have no size entry. The others give once, few or many, or a class for an expanded clone.

clone size	J gene	V gene	CDR3 protein
NA	TRBJ2-1	TRBV6-2/TRBV6-3	CASSYWGYNRANEQFF
many	TRBJ2-5	TRBV2	CAIPTRTQETQYF
many	TRBJ2-3	TRBV7-9	CASSLITASDTQYF
few	TRBJ2-7	TRBV20-1	CSARSTSGLRSSYEQYF
few	TRBJ2-1	TRBV7-7	CASSWQPVSYNEQFF
many	TRBJ2-1	TRBV12-3/TRBV12-4	CASSFSRYEQFF
NA	TRBJ1-5	TRBV28	CASSFYLNSYNQPQHF
NA	TRBJ2-3	TRBV7-2	CASRPSSTDTQYF
few	TRBJ1-3	TRBV25-1	CASTRDGNTIYF
once	TRBJ1-2	TRBV5-4	CASSFGVLNYGYTF
NA	TRBJ2-1	TRBV20-1	CSAAQGAYNEQFF
many	TRBJ2-1	TRBV11-2	CASSFPPAGGPSSYNEQFF
few	TRBJ2-2	TRBV6-5	CASSYGTDSNTGELFF
few	TRBJ1-5	TRBV29-1	CSVSWGGSNQPQHF
once	TRBJ2-2	TRBV6-1	CASSPNGAANTGELFF
few	TRBJ1-6	TRBV20-1	CSASPHNQARDSPLHF
many	TRBJ2-7	TRBV6-5	CASSYSTTGYEQYF
many	TRBJ2-3	TRBV7-2	CASSMSTDTQYF
NA	TRBJ2-3	TRBV29-1	CSVRQGVTGTDTQYF